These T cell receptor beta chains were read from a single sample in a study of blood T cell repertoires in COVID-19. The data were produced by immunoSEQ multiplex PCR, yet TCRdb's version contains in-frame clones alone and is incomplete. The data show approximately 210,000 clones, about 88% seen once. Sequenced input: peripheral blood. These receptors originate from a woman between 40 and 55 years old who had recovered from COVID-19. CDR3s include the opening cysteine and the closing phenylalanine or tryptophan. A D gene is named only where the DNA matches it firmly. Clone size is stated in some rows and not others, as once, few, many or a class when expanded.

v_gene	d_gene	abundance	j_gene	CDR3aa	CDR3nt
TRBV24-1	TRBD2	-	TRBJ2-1	CATRSSGSGDEQFF	TGTGCCACCAGATCTAGCGGGAGTGGAGATGAGCAGTTCTTC
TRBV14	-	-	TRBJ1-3	CASSQGRDTIYF	TGTGCCAGCAGCCAAGGACGGGACACCATATATTTT
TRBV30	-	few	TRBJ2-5	CAWRYYQETQYF	TGTGCCTGGAGGTACTACCAAGAGACCCAGTACTTC
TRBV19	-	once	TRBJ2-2	CASTPLGGGTGELFF	TGTGCCAGTACCCCGCTGGGAGGGGGCACCGGGGAGCTGTTTTTT
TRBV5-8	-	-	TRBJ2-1	CASSHRGASDADNEQFF	TGTGCCAGCAGTCATAGAGGGGCTAGCGATGCTGACAATGAGCAGTTCTTC
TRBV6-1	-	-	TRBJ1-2	CASSEASRPITIYTF	TGTGCCAGCAGTGAAGCTTCGAGGCCGATTACGATCTACACCTTC
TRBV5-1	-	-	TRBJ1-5	CASSLKGGFIEPQHF	TGCGCCAGCAGCTTGAAGGGAGGCTTCATCGAGCCCCAGCATTTT
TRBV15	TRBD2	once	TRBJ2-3	CATSRGGTSGSPSGTQYF	TGTGCCACCAGCAGAGGTGGGACTAGCGGGAGCCCATCAGGTACGCAGTATTTT
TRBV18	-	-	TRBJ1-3	CASSPPNRVIDSGNTIYF	TGTGCCAGCTCACCACCTAACAGGGTAATCGACTCTGGAAACACCATATATTTT
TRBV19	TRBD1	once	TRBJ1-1	CASSLGQGNTEAFF	TGTGCCAGTAGTCTGGGACAGGGCAACACTGAAGCTTTCTTT
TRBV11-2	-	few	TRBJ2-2	CASSLRRTGELFF	TGTGCCAGCAGCTTGCGCCGGACCGGGGAGCTGTTTTTT
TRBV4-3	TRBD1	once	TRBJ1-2	CASSQIDRGSGYTF	TGCGCCAGCAGCCAAATTGACAGGGGCAGTGGCTACACCTTC
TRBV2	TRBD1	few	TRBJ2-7	CATSGTGLNEQYF	TGTGCCACCTCCGGGACAGGCCTCAACGAGCAGTACTTC
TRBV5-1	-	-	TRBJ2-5	CASRGVREETQYF	TGCGCCAGCAGGGGCGTACGAGAAGAGACCCAGTACTTC
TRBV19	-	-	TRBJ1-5	CASTDSGDSNQPQHF	TGTGCCAGTACCGACTCAGGGGATAGCAATCAGCCCCAGCATTTT
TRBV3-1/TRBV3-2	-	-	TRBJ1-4	CASSPGRGGEKLFF	TGTGCCAGCAGCCCCGGGCGGGGAGGGGAAAAACTGTTTTTT
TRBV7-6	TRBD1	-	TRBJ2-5	CASSTGQGSQETQYF	TGTGCCAGCAGCACGGGACAGGGTTCCCAAGAGACCCAGTACTTC